This TCR beta chain comes out of a study of T cells in Graves' hyperthyroidism and ophthalmopathy. TCR beta CDR3 regions were amplified from RNA. An initial round of RT-PCR targeting the TCR CDR3 relied on the HTBI primer set. TCRdb reprocessed the multiplex PCR reads with MiXCR, giving one entry per CDR3 protein. The sample lists hundreds of thousands of distinct CDR3 sequences, around 15% seen once, with less than 4.5% in the top ten. Germline V gene sequence: CDR1 SGDLS, CDR2 YYNGEE. V lost 2 bases and J lost 4, with 15 bases in between. The CDR3 is 15 residues long. This clonotype has a handful of counts. Its antigen is unknown. General study results and limits: The model's output predicted ophthalmopathy at a median of about 6.5 months prior to onset.

This chain connects TRBV9 to TRBJ2-5; D might be TRBD1 or TRBD2, each matching 6 bases. The source material was blood. The clonotype comes from a woman in her 30s with Graves' hyperthyroidism. CDR3 DNA sequence: TGTGCCAGCAGCGTTGGCGGGGACACCCGAGAGACCCAGTACTTC. Translation gives CASSVGGDTRETQYF.